Below, 12 T cell receptor beta chains from the same sample are listed, as sequenced in a study of blood T cell repertoires in COVID-19. Sequencing used immunoSEQ multiplex PCR; TCRdb keeps in-frame clones, though not all of them. The profile shows under 200,000 clones, about 82% of them singletons. Sequencing was carried out using PBMCs or T cells enriched from blood (not recorded which). All receptors derive from a middle-aged man with acute COVID-19.

This sequence joins TRBV5-1 and TRBJ2-3, with 7 bases aligning to TRBD2. This CDR3 region has 17 residues. CDR1 SGHRS and CDR2 YFSETQ come from the germline V gene. V lost 0 bases to trimming and J lost 2 bases; unmatched junction nucleotides: 9. The DNA of the CDR3 is TGCGCCAGCAGCTTGGACCCTCAGCGGGGATCCACAGATACGCAGTATTTT. Translating it yields CASSLDPQRGSTDTQYF.

The chain links TRBV6-2 or TRBV6-3 to TRBJ2-7; D ambiguous. The CDR3 totals 12 residues. Per the germline V gene, CDR1 is MNHEY and CDR2 is SVGEGT. V shed 6 bases and J shed 5 bases, with 11 bases lying between them. In DNA form, the CDR3 reads TGTGCCAGCAGCCTTACCTACGACGAGCAGTACTTC. It specifies CASSLTYDEQYF.

This clone was detected a few times. The rearrangement joins TRBV5-4 to TRBJ2-3, with D tentatively TRBD2 (5 bases). Trimming stripped 9 bases from V and 1 base from J, with 21 bases between. CDR1 is SGHNT and CDR2 is YYREEE in the germline V gene (reference sequence). This CDR3 is 16 amino acids long. CDR3 protein: CATHRGVVRRTDTQYF. The DNA of the CDR3 is TGTGCCACCCACCGGGGAGTAGTGAGACGCACAGATACGCAGTATTTT.

CDR3 region: CASNQNRAYEQYF. DNA of the CDR3: TGTGCCAGCAATCAGAACAGGGCCTACGAGCAGTACTTC. This chain links TRBV2 with TRBJ2-7; maybe TRBD1 (6 bases). This CDR3 is built from 13 residues. Per the germline V gene, CDR1 is SNHLY and CDR2 is FYNNEI. V shed 7 bases and J shed 2 bases, with 12 bases lying between them.

The genes are TRBV27 and TRBJ2-1, with TRBD2 identical over 8 bases. Unmatched junction bases numbered 15, after V lost 10 bases and J lost 7 bases. The CDR3 runs to 15 residues. Germline V CDR1 and CDR2: MNHEY, SMNVEV (reference sequence). The chain's CDR3 is CATNRAGGSWNEQFF. CDR3 sequence (DNA): TGTGCCACCAACCGGGCGGGAGGATCTTGGAATGAGCAGTTCTTC.

This chain connects TRBV3-1 (or the pseudogene TRBV3-2) to TRBJ2-7, with 7 bases identical to TRBD1. V lost 5 bases and J lost 5; bases outside the gene matches: 15. The CDR3 spans 16 residues. Germline assignment: CDR1 LGHDT and CDR2 YNNKEL (reference sequence). In nucleotides, the CDR3 is TGTGCCAGCAGCTTTCGACAGGGCCCGAGCCCCAACGAGCAGTACTTC. As protein: CASSFRQGPSPNEQYF.

The chain links TRBV9 to TRBJ2-2, with D possibly matching TRBD1 (5 bases). Looked up from germline, CDR1 is SGDLS and CDR2 is YYNGEE. The CDR3 extends over 13 amino acids. Trimming cost V 6 bases and J 7 bases, with 13 bases left between them. The CDR3 sequence: CASTQGGIGELFF. CDR3 DNA: TGTGCCAGCACCCAGGGCGGAATCGGGGAGCTGTTTTTT.

CDR3 DNA: TGTGCCAGCAGCCAAGGACTCCCGGGGACCCAGTACTTC. Translation: CASSQGLPGTQYF. V gene TRBV14 combines with J gene TRBJ2-5, with D uncertain. The CDR3 has 13 residues. Germline CDR1 reads SGHDN; CDR2 reads FVKESK. Trimming took off 1 base at V and 7 bases at J, with 10 bases between the two ends.

This sequence joins TRBV12-3 or TRBV12-4 and TRBJ1-1; D uncertain. The CDR3 consists of 12 residues. V was clipped by 8 bases and J by 0 bases, with 7 bases between them. Written as DNA, the CDR3 is TGTGCCAGCTTGCGCTTGAACACTGAAGCTTTCTTT. Translated, it gives CASLRLNTEAFF.

The J gene is TRBJ1-1, the V gene TRBV2; D unresolved. V lost 8 bases and J lost 0, with 7 bases in between. CDR1 is SNHLY, CDR2 FYNNEI, per germline. The CDR3 sequence is 12 residues long. CDR3 loop: CASSQMNTEAFF. The DNA for the CDR3 is TGTGCCAGCTCACAGATGAACACTGAAGCTTTCTTT.

CDR3 bases: TGTGCCACCCAACTAGCTAGCTCCTACAATGAGCAGTTCTTC. This gives the protein CATQLASSYNEQFF. The J gene is TRBJ2-1, the V gene TRBV19, with D perhaps matching TRBD2 (6 bases). Trimming left V 10 bases short and J 0 bases short, with 13 bases between. Per germline, CDR1 LNHDA and CDR2 SQIVND (reference sequence). The CDR3 sequence is 14 residues long.

The chain recombines TRBV5-1 with TRBJ2-3; no definite D call. V gave up 6 bases and J gave up 1 base, with 15 bases separating them. There are 15 residues in the CDR3. From germline, CDR1 is SGHRS and CDR2 YFSETQ. The CDR3 DNA reads TGCGCCAGCACCGATCGGATTCGGGGCACAGATACGCAGTATTTT. Amino acids: CASTDRIRGTDTQYF. Full variable domain (outside the CDR3, taken from reference TRBV5-1 and TRBJ2-3): KAGVTQTPRYLIKTRGQQVTLSCSPISGHRSVSWYQQTPGQGLQFLFEYFSETQRNKGNFPGRFSGRQFSNSRSEMNVSTLELGDSALYLCASTDRIRGTDTQYFGPGTRLTVL.